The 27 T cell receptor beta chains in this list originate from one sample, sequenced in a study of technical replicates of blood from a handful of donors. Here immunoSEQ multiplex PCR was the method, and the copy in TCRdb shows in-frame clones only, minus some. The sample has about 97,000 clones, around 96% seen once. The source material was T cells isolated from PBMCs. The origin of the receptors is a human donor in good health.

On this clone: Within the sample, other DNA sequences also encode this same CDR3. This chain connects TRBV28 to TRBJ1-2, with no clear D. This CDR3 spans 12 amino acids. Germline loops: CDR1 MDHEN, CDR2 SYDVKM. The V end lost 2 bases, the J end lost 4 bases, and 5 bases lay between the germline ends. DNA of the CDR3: TGTGCCAGCAGTTTAGGAGGCTATGGCTACACCTTC. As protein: CASSLGGYGYTF.

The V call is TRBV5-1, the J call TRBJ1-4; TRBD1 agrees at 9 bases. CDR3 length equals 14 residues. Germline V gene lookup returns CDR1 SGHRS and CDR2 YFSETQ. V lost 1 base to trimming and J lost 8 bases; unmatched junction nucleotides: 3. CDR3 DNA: TGCGCCAGCAGCTTGACGACAGGGGGGGAAAAACTGTTTTTT. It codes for CASSLTTGGEKLFF.

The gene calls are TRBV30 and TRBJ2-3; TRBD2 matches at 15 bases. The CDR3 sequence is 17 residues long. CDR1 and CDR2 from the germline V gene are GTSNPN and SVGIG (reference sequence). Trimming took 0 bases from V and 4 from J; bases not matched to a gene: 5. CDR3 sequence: CAWSVGLAGGPADTQYF. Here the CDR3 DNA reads TGTGCCTGGAGTGTAGGACTAGCGGGAGGGCCAGCAGATACGCAGTATTTT. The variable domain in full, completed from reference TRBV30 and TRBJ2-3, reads SQTIHQWPATLVQPVGSPLSLECTVEGTSNPNLYWYRQAAGRGLQLLFYSVGIGQISSEVPQNLSASRPQDRQFILSSKKLLLSDSGFYLCAWSVGLAGGPADTQYFGPGTRLTVL.

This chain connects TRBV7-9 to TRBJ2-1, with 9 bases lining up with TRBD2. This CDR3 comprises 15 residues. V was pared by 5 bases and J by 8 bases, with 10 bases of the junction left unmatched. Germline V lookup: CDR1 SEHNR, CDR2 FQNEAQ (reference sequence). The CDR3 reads CASSRDSGGQYEQFF. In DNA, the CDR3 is TGTGCCAGCAGCCGAGACAGCGGGGGGCAATATGAGCAGTTCTTC. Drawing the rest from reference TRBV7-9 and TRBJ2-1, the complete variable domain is DTGVSQNPRHKITKRGQNVTFRCDPISEHNRLYWYRQTLGQGPEFLTYFQNEAQLEKSRLLSDRFSAERPKGSFSTLEIQRTEQGDSAMYLCASSRDSGGQYEQFFGPGTRLTVL.

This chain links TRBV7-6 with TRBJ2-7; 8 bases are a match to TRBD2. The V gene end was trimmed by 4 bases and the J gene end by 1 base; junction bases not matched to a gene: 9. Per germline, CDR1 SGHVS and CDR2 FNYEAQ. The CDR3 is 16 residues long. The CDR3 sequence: CASSSPGREGSYEQYF. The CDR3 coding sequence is TGTGCCAGCAGCTCCCCCGGTCGGGAGGGATCCTACGAGCAGTACTTC. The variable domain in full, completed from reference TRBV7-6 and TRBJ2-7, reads GAGVSQSPRYKVTKRGQDVALRCDPISGHVSLYWYRQALGQGPEFLTYFNYEAQQDKSGLPNDRFSAERPEGSISTLTIQRTEQRDSAMYRCASSSPGREGSYEQYFGPGTRLTVT.

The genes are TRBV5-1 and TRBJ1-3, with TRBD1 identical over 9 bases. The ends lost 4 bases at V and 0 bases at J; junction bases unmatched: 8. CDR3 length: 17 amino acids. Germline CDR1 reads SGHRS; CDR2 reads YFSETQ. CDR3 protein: CASSLQTGGHSGNTIYF. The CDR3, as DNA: TGCGCCAGCAGCCTACAGACAGGGGGTCACTCTGGAAACACCATATATTTT.

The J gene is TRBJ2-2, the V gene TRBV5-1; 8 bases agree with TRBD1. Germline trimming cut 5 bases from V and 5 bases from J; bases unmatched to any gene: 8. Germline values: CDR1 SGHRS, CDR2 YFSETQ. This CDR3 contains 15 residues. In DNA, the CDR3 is TGCGCCAGCAGGCGGACAGGGATGGAAACCGGGGAGCTGTTTTTT. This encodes CASRRTGMETGELFF.

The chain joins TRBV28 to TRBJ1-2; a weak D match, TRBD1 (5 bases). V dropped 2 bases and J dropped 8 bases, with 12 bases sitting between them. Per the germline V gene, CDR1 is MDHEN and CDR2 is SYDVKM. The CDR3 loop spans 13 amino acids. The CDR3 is CASSLGGEKGYTF. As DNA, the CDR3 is TGTGCCAGCAGTTTAGGAGGGGAGAAAGGCTACACCTTC.

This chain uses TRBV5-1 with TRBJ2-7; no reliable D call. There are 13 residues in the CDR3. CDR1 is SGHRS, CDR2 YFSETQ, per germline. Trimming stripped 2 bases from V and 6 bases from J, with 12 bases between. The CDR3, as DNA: TGCGCCAGCAGCTTCCCCGACAAAGCCGAGCAGTACTTC. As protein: CASSFPDKAEQYF.

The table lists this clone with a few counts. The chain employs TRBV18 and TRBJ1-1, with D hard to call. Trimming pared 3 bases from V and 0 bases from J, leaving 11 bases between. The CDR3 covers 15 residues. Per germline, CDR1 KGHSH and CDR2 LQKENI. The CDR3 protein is CASSPGRGMNTEAFF. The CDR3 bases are TGTGCCAGCTCACCGGGAAGAGGGATGAACACTGAAGCTTTCTTT.

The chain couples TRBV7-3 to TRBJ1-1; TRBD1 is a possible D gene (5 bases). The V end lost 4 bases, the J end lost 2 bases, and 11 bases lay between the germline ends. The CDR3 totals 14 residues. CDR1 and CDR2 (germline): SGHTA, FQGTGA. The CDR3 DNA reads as TGTGCCAGCAGCTCTGGGGGGGGTAACACTGAAGCTTTCTTT. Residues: CASSSGGGNTEAFF.

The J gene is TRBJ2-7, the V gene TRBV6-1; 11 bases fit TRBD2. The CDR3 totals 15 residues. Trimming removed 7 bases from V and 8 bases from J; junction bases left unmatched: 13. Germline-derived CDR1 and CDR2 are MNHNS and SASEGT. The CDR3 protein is CASTLPAASGRKQYF. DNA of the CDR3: TGTGCCAGCACCCTCCCTGCGGCTAGCGGGAGGAAGCAGTACTTC.

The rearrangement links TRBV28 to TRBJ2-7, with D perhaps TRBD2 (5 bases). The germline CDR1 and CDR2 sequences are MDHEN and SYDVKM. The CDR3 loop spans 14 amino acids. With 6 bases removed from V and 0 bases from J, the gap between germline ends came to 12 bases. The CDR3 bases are TGTGCCAGCAGCCACAGCGGAAGCTCCTACGAGCAGTACTTC. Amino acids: CASSHSGSSYEQYF.

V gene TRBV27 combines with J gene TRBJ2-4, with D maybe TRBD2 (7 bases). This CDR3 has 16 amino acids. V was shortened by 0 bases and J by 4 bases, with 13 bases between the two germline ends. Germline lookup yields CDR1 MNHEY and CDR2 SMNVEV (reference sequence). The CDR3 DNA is TGTGCCAGCAGTTTATCGAGGGGGGGGATAAAAAACATTCAGTACTTC. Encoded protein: CASSLSRGGIKNIQYF.

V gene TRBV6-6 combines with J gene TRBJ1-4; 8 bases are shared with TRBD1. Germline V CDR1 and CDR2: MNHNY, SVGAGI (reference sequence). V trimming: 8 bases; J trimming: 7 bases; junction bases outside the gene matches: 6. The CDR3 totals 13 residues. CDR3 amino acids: CASFDRGGEKLFF. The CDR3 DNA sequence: TGTGCCAGCTTCGACAGGGGCGGTGAAAAACTGTTTTTT.

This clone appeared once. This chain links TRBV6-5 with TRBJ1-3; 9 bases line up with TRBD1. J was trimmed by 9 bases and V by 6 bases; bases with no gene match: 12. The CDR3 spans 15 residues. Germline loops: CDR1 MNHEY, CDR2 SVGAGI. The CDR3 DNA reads TGTGCCAGCAGGGGACAGGGTGTAATCGGAGGCACCATATATTTT. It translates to CASRGQGVIGGTIYF.

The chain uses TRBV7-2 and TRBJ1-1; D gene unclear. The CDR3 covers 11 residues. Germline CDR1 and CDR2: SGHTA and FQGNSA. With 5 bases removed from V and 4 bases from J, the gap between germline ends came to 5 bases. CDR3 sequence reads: CASSPVTEAFF. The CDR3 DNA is TGTGCCAGCAGCCCTGTCACTGAAGCTTTCTTT.

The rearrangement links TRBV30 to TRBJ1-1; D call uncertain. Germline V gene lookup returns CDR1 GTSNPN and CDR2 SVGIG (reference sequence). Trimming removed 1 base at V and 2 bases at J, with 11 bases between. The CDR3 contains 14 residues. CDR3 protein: CAWSAQVLNTEAFF. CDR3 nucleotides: TGTGCCTGGAGTGCCCAGGTTCTTAACACTGAAGCTTTCTTT.

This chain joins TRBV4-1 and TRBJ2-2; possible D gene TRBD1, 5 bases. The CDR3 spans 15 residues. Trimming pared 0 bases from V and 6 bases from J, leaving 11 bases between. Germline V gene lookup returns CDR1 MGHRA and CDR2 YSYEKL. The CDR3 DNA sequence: TGCGCCAGCAGCCAAGAAGGGGTTTTCGCCGGGGAGCTGTTTTTT. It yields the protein CASSQEGVFAGELFF.

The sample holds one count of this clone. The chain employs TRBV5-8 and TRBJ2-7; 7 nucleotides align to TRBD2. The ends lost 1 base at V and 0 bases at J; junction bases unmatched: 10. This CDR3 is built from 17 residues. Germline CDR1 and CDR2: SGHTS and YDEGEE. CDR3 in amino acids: CASSLRLAAAGSYEQYF. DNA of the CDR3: TGTGCCAGCAGCTTGAGGCTAGCGGCCGCTGGCTCCTACGAGCAGTACTTC. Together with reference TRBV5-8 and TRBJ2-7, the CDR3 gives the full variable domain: EAGVTQSPTHLIKTRGQQATLRCSPISGHTSVYWYQQALGLGLQFLLWYDEGEERNRGNFPPRFSGRQFPNYSSELNVNALELEDSALYLCASSLRLAAAGSYEQYFGPGTRLTVT.

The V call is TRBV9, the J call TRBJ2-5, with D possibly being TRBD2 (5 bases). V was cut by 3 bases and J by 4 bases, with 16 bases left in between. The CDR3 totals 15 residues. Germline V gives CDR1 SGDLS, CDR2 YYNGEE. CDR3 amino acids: CASSAYTSKRETQYF. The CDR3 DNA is TGTGCCAGCAGCGCCTATACTAGTAAAAGAGAGACCCAGTACTTC.

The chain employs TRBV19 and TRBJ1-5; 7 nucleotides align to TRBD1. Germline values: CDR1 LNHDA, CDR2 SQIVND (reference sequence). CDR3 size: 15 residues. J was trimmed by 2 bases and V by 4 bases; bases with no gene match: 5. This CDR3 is CASSKTGEGNQPQHF. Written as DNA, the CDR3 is TGTGCCAGTAGTAAAACAGGGGAGGGCAATCAGCCCCAGCATTTT.

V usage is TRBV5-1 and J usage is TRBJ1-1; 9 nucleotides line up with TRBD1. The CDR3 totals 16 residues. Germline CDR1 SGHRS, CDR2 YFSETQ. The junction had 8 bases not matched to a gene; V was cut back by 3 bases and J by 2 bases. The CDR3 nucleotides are TGCGCCAGCAGCTCGGTATACAGGGGGCCAAACACTGAAGCTTTCTTT. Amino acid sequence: CASSSVYRGPNTEAFF.

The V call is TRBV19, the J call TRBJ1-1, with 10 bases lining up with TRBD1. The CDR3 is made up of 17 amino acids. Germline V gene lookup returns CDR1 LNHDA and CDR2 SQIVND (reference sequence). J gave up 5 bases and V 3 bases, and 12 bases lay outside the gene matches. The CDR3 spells CASSMDRDRGVGTEAFF. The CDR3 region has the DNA TGTGCCAGTAGTATGGACCGGGACAGGGGTGTTGGAACTGAAGCTTTCTTT.

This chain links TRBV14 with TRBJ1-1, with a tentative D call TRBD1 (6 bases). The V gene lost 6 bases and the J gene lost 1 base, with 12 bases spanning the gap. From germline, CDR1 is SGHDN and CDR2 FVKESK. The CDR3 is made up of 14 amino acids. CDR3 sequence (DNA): TGTGCCAGCAGGAGGACAGTCTCGAACACTGAAGCTTTCTTT. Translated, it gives CASRRTVSNTEAFF.

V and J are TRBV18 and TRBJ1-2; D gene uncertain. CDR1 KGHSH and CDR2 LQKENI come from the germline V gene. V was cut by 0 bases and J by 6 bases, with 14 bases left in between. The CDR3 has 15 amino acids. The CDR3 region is CASSPPNSVFDGYTF. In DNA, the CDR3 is TGTGCCAGCTCACCACCCAACAGTGTTTTCGATGGCTACACCTTC. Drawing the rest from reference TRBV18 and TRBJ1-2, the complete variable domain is NAGVMQNPRHLVRRRGQEARLRCSPMKGHSHVYWYRQLPEEGLKFMVYLQKENIIDESGMPKERFSAEFPKEGPSILRIQQVVRGDSAAYFCASSPPNSVFDGYTFGSGTRLTVV.

This chain's CDR3 is CASSIPHRDGYTF. DNA for the CDR3: TGTGCCAGTAGTATCCCACACAGGGATGGCTACACCTTC. J is TRBJ1-2 and V is TRBV19; D possibly corresponds to TRBD1 (6 bases). The CDR3 consists of 13 residues. V lost 3 bases and J lost 6, with 11 bases in between. Germline V gene lookup returns CDR1 LNHDA and CDR2 SQIVND (reference sequence).